The present T cell receptor beta chain was sequenced within a study of cytomegalovirus exposure and HLA in healthy donors. PCR used 60 Vbeta primers and 13 Jbeta primers. As originally analysed: The authors later counted roughly 77 million unique TCR beta chains, some 9.9 million of them shared. TCRdb's table, derived via immunoSEQ multiplex PCR, lists solely in-frame clones and lacks some. The V and J calls and the clone size are those of that table, but D and trimming were determined from the DNA. Counted here are 150,000 or so clones, around 75% occurring once; the ten biggest clones make up approximately 1.6%. Germline V gives CDR1 PRHDT, CDR2 FYEKMQ (reference sequence). The length of the CDR3 is 13 residues. V was clipped by 5 bases and J by 4 bases; unmatched bases: 2. As regards this clone: The antigen remains undetermined.

Findings and caveats of the study: Accurate HLA-A and HLA-B prediction from TCR beta sequences was reported for most subjects. Specificity of a few CMV-associated chains for CMV antigens was verified in vitro. A later analysis linked a missense DCLRE1C variant to TCR beta V- and J-gene trimming.

The sequenced sample consisted of PBMCs. The clonotype comes from a woman between 18 and 30 years old in good health and CMV-seronegative. The gene calls are TRBV13 and TRBJ2-7; TRBD1 agrees at 10 bases. This CDR3 reads CASSRGQGYEQYV. In DNA form, the CDR3 reads TGTGCCAGCAGCCGGGGACAGGGGTACGAGCAGTACGTC.